This TCR beta chain was identified in a study of CD8 T cells in Susac syndrome (dated by TCRdb to about 2019). Background for the entire study: Whether CD8+ T cell activation and differentiation in Susac syndrome was antigen driven was tested using repertoire sequencing.

Results and caveats for the whole study, not just this receptor: The study acknowledged that relatively few individuals were included in the TCR sequencing and HLA analysis.

RNA was extracted with the RNeasy kit and 0.5 to 1 ug was reverse transcribed using random hexamers. TCR beta CDR3 regions were amplified with the immunoSEQ multiplex PCR assay covering 54 Vbeta and 13 Jbeta segments. Bias from PCR amplification was corrected by using a synthetic template baseline for primer optimization and for computational correction. Processing in the source paper ran as follows. Reads were annotated to V, D and J genes per IMGT and analyzed with immunoSEQ Analyzer, keeping only productive sequences. To calculate clonality, Shannon entropy was normalized by log2 of the number of productive unique sequences and then subtracted from one. For each patient and control, public and private clones were evaluated among the 100 most prevalent clones. Clones were defined as Susac-specific when absent from the healthy and MS cohorts, from some 1,100 published viral clones and from other ImmuneACCESS disease sequences. In-frame beta chains were kept once TCRdb had trimmed the public reads at Q25 with fastp and called clones with MiXCR. Rows matching on CDR3 protein sequence are summarized as one entry with the most common DNA and genes. The V and J calls and clone size come from TCRdb's table, not from the authors' own analysis. The sample data list about 140,000 distinct CDR3 sequences, and roughly 96% of these were observed just once. Approximately 0.11% of the sample lies in the top ten.

With regard to this clonotype: This clone's antigen is unknown. It has no much larger one-base neighbor in the sample; base qualities were not kept.

Counted from cysteine to phenylalanine, this CDR3 has 14 amino acids. Left in the record is the CDR3 DNA by itself, 42 bases read in frame from the first base. As encoded in the germline V gene, CDR1 is SGDLS while CDR2 is YYNGEE. The V end loses 2 bases and the J end loses 5 bases, and a stretch of 13 bases separates them. High-throughput TCR beta sequencing profiled peripheral blood CD8+ and CD4+ T cells from healthy donors, Susac syndrome patients and multiple sclerosis patients. The multiple sclerosis controls were treatment-naive patients who had stable or active relapsing-remitting disease and met the revised McDonald criteria. Bulk CD8+ and CD4+ T cells were purified by magnetic negative isolation, whereas CD8+ TEMRA cells were enriched by FACS. Blood was collected in EDTA tubes and processed within 24 hours, with PBMCs isolated through density gradient centrifugation. PBMCs intended for TCR sequencing were cryopreserved in liquid nitrogen and thawed later in a water bath at 37 degrees C. The sorted or isolated CD4+, CD8+ and CD8+ TEMRA cells had a purity of 90% or higher.

Material for sequencing was CD4+ T cells from PBMCs. The V and J genes are TRBV9 and TRBJ1-1; TRBD1 could be the D gene, as 5 bases match. The TCR comes from a human donor with multiple sclerosis. The sequence in DNA is TGTGCCAGCAGCGTTTCCCAGGGAAAAACTGAAGCTTTCTTT. Its product reads: CASSVSQGKTEAFF. The entire variable domain, with the stretches around the CDR3 drawn from the reference TRBV9 and TRBJ1-1 proteins, is DSGVTQTPKHLITATGQRVTLRCSPRSGDLSVYWYQQSLDQGLQFLIQYYNGEERAKGNILERFSAQQFPDLHSELNLSSLELGDSALYFCASSVSQGKTEAFFGQGTRLTVV.